The present T cell receptor beta chain was sequenced within a study of blood T cell repertoires in COVID-19. The V end lost 4 bases, the J end lost 8 bases, and 11 bases lay between the germline ends. Germline values: CDR1 DFQATT, CDR2 SNEGSKA (reference sequence). The CDR3 length is 11 residues. This clone was seen only once. Assay: immunoSEQ multiplex PCR; the TCRdb copy retains only in-frame clones and omits some. The sample has roughly 200,000 clones, around four fifths seen once. This rearrangement joins TRBV20-1 to TRBJ1-1; D uncertain. The TCR originated in a woman over 75 with active or convalescent COVID-19. Sequencing input: peripheral blood. The DNA for the CDR3 is TGCAGTGCTAATCCCGGCGGAGAAGCTTTCTTT. The encoded protein is CSANPGGEAFF.